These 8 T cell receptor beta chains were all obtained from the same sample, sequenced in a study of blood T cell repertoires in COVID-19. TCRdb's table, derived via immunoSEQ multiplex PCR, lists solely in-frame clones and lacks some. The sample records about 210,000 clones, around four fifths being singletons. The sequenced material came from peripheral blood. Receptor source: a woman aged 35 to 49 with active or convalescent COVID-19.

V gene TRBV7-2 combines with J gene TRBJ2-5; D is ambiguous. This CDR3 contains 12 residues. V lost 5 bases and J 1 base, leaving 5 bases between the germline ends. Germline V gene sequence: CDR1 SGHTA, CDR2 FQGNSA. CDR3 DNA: TGTGCCAGCAGCCACGGCCAAGAGACCCAGTACTTC. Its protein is CASSHGQETQYF.

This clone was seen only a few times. The CDR3 bases are TGTGCCAGTAGTCCCTCGACAGTGCTTAGCAATCAGCCCCAGCATTTT. It yields the protein CASSPSTVLSNQPQHF. The chain carries TRBV19 and TRBJ1-5, with D tentatively TRBD1 (5 bases). The length of the CDR3 is 16 residues. V dropped 5 bases and J dropped 0 bases, with 14 bases sitting between them. Germline V CDR1 and CDR2: LNHDA, SQIVND (reference sequence).

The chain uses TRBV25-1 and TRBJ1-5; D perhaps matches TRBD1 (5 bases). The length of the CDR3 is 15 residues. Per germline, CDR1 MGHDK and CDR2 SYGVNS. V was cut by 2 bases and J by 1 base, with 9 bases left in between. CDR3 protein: CASSEGGMSNQPQHF. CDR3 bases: TGTGCCAGCAGTGAAGGGGGGATGAGCAATCAGCCCCAGCATTTT.

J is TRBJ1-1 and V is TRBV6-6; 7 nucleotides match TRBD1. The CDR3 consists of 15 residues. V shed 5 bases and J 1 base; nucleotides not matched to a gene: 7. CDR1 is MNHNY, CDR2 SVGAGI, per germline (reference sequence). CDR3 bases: TGTGCCAGCAGTCTGCCCGGGACAGAGAACACTGAAGCTTTCTTT. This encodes CASSLPGTENTEAFF.

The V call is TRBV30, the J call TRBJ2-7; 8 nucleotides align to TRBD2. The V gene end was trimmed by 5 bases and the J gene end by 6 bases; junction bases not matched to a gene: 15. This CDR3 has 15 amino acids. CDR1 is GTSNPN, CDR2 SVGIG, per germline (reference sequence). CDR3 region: CAWLPGGALTCEQYF. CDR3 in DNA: TGTGCCTGGCTACCCGGGGGGGCCCTCACCTGCGAGCAGTACTTC.

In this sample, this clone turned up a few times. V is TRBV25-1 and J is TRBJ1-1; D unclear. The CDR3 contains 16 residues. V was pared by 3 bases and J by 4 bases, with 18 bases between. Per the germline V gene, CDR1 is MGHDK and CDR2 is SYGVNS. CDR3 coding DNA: TGTGCCAGCAGTGATTGGCGGAGCTCGGGGTCCACTGAAGCTTTCTTT. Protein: CASSDWRSSGSTEAFF.

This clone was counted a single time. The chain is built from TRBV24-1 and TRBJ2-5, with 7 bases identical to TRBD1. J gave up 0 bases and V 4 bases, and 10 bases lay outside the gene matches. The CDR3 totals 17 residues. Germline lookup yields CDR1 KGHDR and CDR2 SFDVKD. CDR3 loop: CATSDPAGGPDQETQYF. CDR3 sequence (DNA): TGTGCCACCAGTGACCCCGCAGGGGGACCTGACCAAGAGACCCAGTACTTC.

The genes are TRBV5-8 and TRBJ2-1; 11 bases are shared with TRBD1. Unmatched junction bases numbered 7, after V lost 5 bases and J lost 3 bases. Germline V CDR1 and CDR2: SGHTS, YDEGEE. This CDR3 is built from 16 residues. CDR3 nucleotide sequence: TGTGCCAGCAGGCCCTCCGGGACAGGGGGCTACAATGAGCAGTTCTTC. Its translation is CASRPSGTGGYNEQFF.